This TCR beta chain was identified during a study of PD-1 blockade in classical Hodgkin lymphoma. General study findings and limits: Baseline TCR diversity was reportedly lower in newly diagnosed patients than in healthy donors. It was reported as lower still in relapsed/refractory patients. Factors driving the repertoire differences, possibly disease activity or prior therapy, remain undefined.

Worth noting for this clone: Its antigen is unidentified.

The V end lost 6 bases, the J end lost 5 bases, and 8 bases lay between the germline ends. Germline V gene sequence: CDR1 SGHAT, CDR2 FQNNGV. The length of the CDR3 is 12 residues. The assay was immunoSEQ multiplex PCR, and TCRdb's table has in-frame clones only and misses some. The sample records 20,000 to 25,000 clones, 90% to 95% being singletons. Time point given: newly diagnosed, previously untreated cHL patient sample. Isolation of CD4+ T cells from thawed PBMCs was performed by magnetic negative selection. Investigators turned to newly diagnosed, untreated classical Hodgkin lymphoma PBMCs for comparison.

V and J are TRBV11-2 and TRBJ1-3; D not resolved. The TCR was taken from a human donor with classical Hodgkin lymphoma. The specimen sequenced was CD4+ T cells from blood. CDR3 sequence reads: CASSLQRNTIYF. The CDR3 bases are TGTGCCAGCAGTTTACAGAGAAACACCATATATTTT.